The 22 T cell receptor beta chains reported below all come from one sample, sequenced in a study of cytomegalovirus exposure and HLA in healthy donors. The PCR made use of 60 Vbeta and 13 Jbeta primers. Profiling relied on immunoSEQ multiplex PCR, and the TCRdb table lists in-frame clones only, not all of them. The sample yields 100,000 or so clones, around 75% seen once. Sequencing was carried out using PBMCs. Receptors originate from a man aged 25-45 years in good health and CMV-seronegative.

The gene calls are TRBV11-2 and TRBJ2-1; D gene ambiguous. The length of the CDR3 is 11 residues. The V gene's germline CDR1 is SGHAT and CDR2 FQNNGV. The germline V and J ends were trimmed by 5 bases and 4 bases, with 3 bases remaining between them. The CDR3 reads CASSQYNEQFF. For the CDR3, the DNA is TGTGCCAGCAGCCAGTACAATGAGCAGTTCTTC.

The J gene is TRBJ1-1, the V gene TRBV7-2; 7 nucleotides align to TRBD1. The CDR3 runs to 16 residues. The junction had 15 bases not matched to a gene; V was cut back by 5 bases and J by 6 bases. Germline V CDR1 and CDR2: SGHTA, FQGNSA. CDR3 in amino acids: CASSPQERGRGAEAFF. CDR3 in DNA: TGTGCCAGCAGCCCGCAAGAAAGGGGGCGCGGCGCTGAAGCTTTCTTT.

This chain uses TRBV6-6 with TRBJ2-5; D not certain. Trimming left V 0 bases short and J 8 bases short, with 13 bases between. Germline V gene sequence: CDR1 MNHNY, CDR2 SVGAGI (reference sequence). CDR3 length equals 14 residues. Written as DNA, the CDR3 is TGTGCCAGCAGTTACTCGATTGCCGAGGATACCCAGTACTTC. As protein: CASSYSIAEDTQYF.

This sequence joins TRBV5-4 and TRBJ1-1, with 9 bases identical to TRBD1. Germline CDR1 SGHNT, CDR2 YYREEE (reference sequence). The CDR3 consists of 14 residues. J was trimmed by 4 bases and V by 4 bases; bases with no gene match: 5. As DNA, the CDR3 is TGTGCCAGCAGCCGGGGACAGGGTGGCACTGAAGCTTTCTTT. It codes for CASSRGQGGTEAFF.

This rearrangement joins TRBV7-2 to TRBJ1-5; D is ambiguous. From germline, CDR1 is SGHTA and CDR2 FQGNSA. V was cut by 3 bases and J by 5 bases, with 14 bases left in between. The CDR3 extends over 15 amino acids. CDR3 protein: CASSLYGREDQPQHF. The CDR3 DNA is TGTGCCAGCAGCTTGTACGGTAGGGAGGATCAGCCCCAGCATTTT.

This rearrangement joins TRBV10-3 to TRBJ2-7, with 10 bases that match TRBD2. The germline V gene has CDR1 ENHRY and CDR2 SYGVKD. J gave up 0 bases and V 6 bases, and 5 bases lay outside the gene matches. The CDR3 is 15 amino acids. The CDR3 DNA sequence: TGTGCCATCAGCCCGGGACTAGCGTTCTCCTACGAGCAGTACTTC. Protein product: CAISPGLAFSYEQYF.

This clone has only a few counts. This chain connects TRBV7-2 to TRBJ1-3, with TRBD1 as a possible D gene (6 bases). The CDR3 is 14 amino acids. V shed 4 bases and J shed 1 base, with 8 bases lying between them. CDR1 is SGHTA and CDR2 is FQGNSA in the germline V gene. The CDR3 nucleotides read TGTGCCAGCAGCTCAGGGGCATCTGGAAACACCATATATTTT. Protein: CASSSGASGNTIYF.

DNA for the CDR3: TGTGCCAGCAGCCGCACATACTATGGCTACACCTTC. Translation: CASSRTYYGYTF. The chain recombines TRBV14 with TRBJ1-2; D ambiguous. V lost 4 bases and J lost 3, with 6 bases in between. Looked up from germline, CDR1 is SGHDN and CDR2 is FVKESK. The CDR3 loop spans 12 amino acids.

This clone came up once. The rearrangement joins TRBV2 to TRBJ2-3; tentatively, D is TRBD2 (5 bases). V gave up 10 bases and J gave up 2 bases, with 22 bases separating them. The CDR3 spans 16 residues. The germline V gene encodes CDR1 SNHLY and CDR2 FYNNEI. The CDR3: CATPIINGILTDTQYF. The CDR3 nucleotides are TGTGCCACCCCCATAATAAACGGGATTCTCACAGATACGCAGTATTTT.

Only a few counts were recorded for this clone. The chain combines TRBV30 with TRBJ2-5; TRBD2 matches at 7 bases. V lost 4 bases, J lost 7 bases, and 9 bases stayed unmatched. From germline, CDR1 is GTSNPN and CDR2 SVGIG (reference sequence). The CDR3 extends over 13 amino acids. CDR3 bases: TGTGCCTGGATCCTGGGGGGGGAAAGGACCCAGTACTTC. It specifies CAWILGGERTQYF.

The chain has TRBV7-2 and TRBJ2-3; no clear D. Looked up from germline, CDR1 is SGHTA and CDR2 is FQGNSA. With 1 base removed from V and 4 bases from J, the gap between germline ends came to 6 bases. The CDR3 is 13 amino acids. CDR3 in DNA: TGTGCCAGCAGCTTAGTCTTAGCAGATACGCAGTATTTT. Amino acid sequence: CASSLVLADTQYF. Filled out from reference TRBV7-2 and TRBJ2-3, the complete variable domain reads GAGVSQSPSNKVTEKGKDVELRCDPISGHTALYWYRQSLGQGLEFLIYFQGNSAPDKSGLPSDRFSAERTGGSVSTLTIQRTQQEDSAVYLCASSLVLADTQYFGPGTRLTVL.

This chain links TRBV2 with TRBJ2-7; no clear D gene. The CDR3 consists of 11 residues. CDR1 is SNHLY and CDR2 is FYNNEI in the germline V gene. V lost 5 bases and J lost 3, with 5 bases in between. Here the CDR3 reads CASSLNYEQYF. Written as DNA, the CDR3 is TGTGCCAGCAGTTTAAACTACGAGCAGTACTTC.

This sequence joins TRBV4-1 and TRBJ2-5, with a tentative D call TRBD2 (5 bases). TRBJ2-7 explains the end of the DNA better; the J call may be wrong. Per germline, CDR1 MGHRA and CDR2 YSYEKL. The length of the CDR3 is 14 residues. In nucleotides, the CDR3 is TGCGCCAGCAGCCGGCCCGGGGTCTCCTACGAGCAGTACTTC. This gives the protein CASSRPGVSYEQYF.

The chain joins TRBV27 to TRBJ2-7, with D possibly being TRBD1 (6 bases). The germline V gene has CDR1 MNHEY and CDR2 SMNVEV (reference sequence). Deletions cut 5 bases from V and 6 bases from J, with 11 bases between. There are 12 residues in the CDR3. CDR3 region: CASSVTGIEQYF. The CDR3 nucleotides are TGTGCCAGCAGTGTAACAGGGATCGAGCAGTACTTC.

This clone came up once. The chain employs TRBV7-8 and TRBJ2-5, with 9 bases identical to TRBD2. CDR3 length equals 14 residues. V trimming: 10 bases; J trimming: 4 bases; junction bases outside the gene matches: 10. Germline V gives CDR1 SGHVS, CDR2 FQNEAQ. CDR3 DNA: TGTGCCACCACCTCGCGGGGGGGCCGAGAGACCCAGTACTTC. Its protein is CATTSRGGRETQYF. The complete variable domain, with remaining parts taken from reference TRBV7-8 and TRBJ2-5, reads GAGVSQSPRYKVAKRGQDVALRCDPISGHVSLFWYQQALGQGPEFLTYFQNEAQLDKSGLPSDRFFAERPEGSVSTLKIQRTQQEDSAVYLCATTSRGGRETQYFGPGTRLLVL.

CDR3 sequence: CASGGQGVNTYEQYF. CDR3 bases: TGTGCCAGCGGAGGACAGGGGGTTAATACCTACGAGCAGTACTTC. This chain links TRBV27 with TRBJ2-7; 10 bases fit TRBD1. V was clipped by 8 bases and J by 2 bases; unmatched bases: 9. The length of the CDR3 is 15 residues. Germline-derived CDR1 and CDR2 are MNHEY and SMNVEV (reference sequence).

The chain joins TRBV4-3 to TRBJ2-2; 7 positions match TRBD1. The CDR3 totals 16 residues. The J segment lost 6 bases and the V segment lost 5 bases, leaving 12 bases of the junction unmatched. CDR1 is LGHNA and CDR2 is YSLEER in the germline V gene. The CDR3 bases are TGCGCCAGCAGCTTAGGATACAACAGGGGTGCCGGGGAGCTGTTTTTT. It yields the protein CASSLGYNRGAGELFF.

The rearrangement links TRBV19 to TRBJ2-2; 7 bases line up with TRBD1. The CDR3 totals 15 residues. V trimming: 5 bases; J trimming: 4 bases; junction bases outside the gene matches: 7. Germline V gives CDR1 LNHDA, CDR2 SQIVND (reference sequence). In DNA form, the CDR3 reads TGTGCCAGTAGTTGGGGGACAGATTTCACCGGGGAGCTGTTTTTT. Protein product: CASSWGTDFTGELFF.

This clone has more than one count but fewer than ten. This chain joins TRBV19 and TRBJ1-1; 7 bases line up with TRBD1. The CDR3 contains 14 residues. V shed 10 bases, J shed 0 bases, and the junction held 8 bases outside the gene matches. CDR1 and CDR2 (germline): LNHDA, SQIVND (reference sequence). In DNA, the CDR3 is TGTGCCACTACTGACAGGGCATTGAACACTGAAGCTTTCTTT. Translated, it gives CATTDRALNTEAFF.

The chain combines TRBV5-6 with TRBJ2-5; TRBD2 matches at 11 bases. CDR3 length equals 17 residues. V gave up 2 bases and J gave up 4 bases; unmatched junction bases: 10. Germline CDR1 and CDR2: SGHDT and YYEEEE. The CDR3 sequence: CASSLKTSGVGGETQYF. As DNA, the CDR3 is TGTGCCAGCAGCTTAAAGACTAGCGGGGTCGGGGGAGAGACCCAGTACTTC.

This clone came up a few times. CDR3 DNA sequence: TGTGCCAGCAGCAAGGGACTAGCGGGCACAGATACGCAGTATTTT. Its translation is CASSKGLAGTDTQYF. The genes are TRBV7-7 and TRBJ2-3; TRBD2 aligns across 11 bases. CDR1 and CDR2 from the germline V gene are SSHAT and FNYEAQ (reference sequence). CDR3 length: 15 amino acids. V lost 5 bases and J lost 1; bases outside the gene matches: 2. The variable domain in full, completed from reference TRBV7-7 and TRBJ2-3, reads GAGVSQSPRYKVTKRGQDVTLRCDPISSHATLYWYQQALGQGPEFLTYFNYEAQPDKSGLPSDRFSAERPEGSISTLTIQRTEQRDSAMYRCASSKGLAGTDTQYFGPGTRLTVL.

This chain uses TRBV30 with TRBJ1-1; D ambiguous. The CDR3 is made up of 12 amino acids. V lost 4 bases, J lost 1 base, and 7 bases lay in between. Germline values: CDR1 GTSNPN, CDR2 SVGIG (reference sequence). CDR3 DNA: TGTGCCTGGACTCCCAGGAACACTGAAGCTTTCTTT. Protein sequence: CAWTPRNTEAFF.